The 15 T cell receptor beta chains given below trace back to one sample, sequenced in a study of spatial heterogeneity in lung cancer. Study findings and constraints: Tumoral mutation counts were tracked by counts of expanded intratumoral alpha and beta TCRs.

One entry per CDR3 protein, called by TCRdb with MiXCR from the 5' RACE reads. The sample consists of roughly 16,000 distinct CDR3 sequences, around 6.2% of them appearing once. These receptors are not linked to any known antigen. As for time point: sample taken at primary tumor resection. Sequenced here: lung tumor tissue, sampled at surgery. These receptor sequences come from a male donor with early-stage non-small cell lung cancer.

This clonotype was seen ten or more times. This beta chain came through as a stray read in a library set up for alpha chains, and its size says little. The J gene is TRBJ2-5, the V gene TRBV18, with a possible D match to TRBD1 (6 bases). V lost 4 bases and J lost 0, with 15 bases in between. This CDR3 is built from 16 residues. Germline V CDR1 and CDR2: KGHSH, LQKENI. This CDR3 reads CASSLGYGDNQETQYF. As DNA, the CDR3 is TGTGCCAGCTCACTGGGGTATGGGGACAACCAAGAGACCCAGTACTTC. Looking up the rest from reference TRBV18 and TRBJ2-5 gives the full variable domain: NAGVMQNPRHLVRRRGQEARLRCSPMKGHSHVYWYRQLPEEGLKFMVYLQKENIIDESGMPKERFSAEFPKEGPSILRIQQVVRGDSAAYFCASSLGYGDNQETQYFGPGTRLLVL.

This clonotype appeared many times. Found in a library prepared for alpha chains, this beta chain is an off-target read, and its abundance has little meaning. V usage is TRBV4-2 and J usage is TRBJ2-7; either TRBD1 or TRBD2 may fit D (7 bases each). The CDR3 is made up of 15 amino acids. The germline V gene has CDR1 LGHNA and CDR2 YNFKEQ. V was trimmed by 2 bases and J by 7 bases, leaving 18 bases between them. The CDR3 region is CASSQPGEGAREQYF. The CDR3, as DNA: TGTGCCAGCAGCCAACCCGGGGAGGGGGCGCGAGAGCAGTACTTC.

This clonotype is deemed medium-sized (0.01 to 0.1%). This beta chain was picked up by a library intended for alpha chains and is off target, so its count carries little meaning. This chain uses TRBV5-1 with TRBJ2-7; 8 nucleotides agree with TRBD1. V lost 4 bases and J lost 4; bases outside the gene matches: 13. Germline V gene lookup returns CDR1 SGHRS and CDR2 YFSETQ. The CDR3 has 16 residues. The CDR3 DNA reads as TGCGCCAGCAGCCCTAAGCTTCAGGGGGCTACTTACGAGCAGTACTTC. Protein sequence: CASSPKLQGATYEQYF.

This clonotype has at least ten counts. This beta chain was picked up by a library intended for alpha chains and is off target, so its count carries little meaning. The chain carries TRBV7-2 and TRBJ2-5, with a tentative D call TRBD2 (5 bases). V was pared by 5 bases and J by 1 base, with 11 bases between. The CDR3 is made up of 14 amino acids. CDR1 is SGHTA and CDR2 is FQGNSA in the germline V gene. The CDR3 region has the DNA TGTGCCAGCAGCACTTCTAGCAGCCAAGAGACCCAGTACTTC. This translates into CASSTSSSQETQYF.

To note about this clonotype: Little can be read into the size of this beta chain, an off-target read in a library designed for alpha chains. The chain employs TRBV20-1 and TRBJ2-3; D remains unclear. V shed 1 base and J shed 4 bases, with 9 bases lying between them. The CDR3 runs 13 residues. CDR1 and CDR2 (germline): DFQATT, SNEGSKA (reference sequence). CDR3 nucleotide sequence: TGCAGTGCTAGAGGTCCCAGACCAGATACGCAGTATTTT. It yields the protein CSARGPRPDTQYF.

This clonotype was observed many times. Within a library made for alpha chains, this beta chain is off target, and its count is uninformative. V usage is TRBV19 and J usage is TRBJ2-1; 10 nucleotides line up with TRBD2. V lost 3 bases to trimming and J lost 3 bases; unmatched junction nucleotides: 2. There are 15 residues in the CDR3. Per the germline V gene, CDR1 is LNHDA and CDR2 is SQIVND (reference sequence). The CDR3 loop reads CASSIGLAVYNEQFF. The DNA for the CDR3 is TGTGCCAGTAGTATTGGACTAGCGGTCTACAATGAGCAGTTCTTC.

There are a few counts of this clonotype. The size of this beta chain means little, since it is a stray read in a library made for alpha chains. This rearrangement joins TRBV13 to TRBJ2-5; TRBD2 is a possible D gene (6 bases). V gave up 0 bases and J gave up 1 base, with 18 bases separating them. Looked up from germline, CDR1 is PRHDT and CDR2 is FYEKMQ (reference sequence). The CDR3 sequence is 18 residues long. CDR3 in amino acids: CASSLGLRQRASQETQYF. As DNA, the CDR3 is TGTGCCAGCAGCTTAGGCCTGCGTCAGCGGGCTTCCCAAGAGACCCAGTACTTC.

This clonotype is medium-sized in the sample. This beta chain is an unintended read in a library built for alpha chains; its size means little. The CDR3 DNA is TGTGCCAGCAGCTCCGGACAGGGAGGTAGTCGCGAGCAGTACTTC. It is translated as CASSSGQGGSREQYF. The chain is built from TRBV7-2 and TRBJ2-7; 8 bases are shared with TRBD1. The germline CDR1 and CDR2 sequences are SGHTA and FQGNSA. The V segment lost 4 bases and the J segment 6 bases; nucleotides outside the gene matches: 11. The CDR3 totals 15 residues.

Ten or more counts support this clonotype. This beta chain slipped into a library made for alpha chains as a stray read, so its size is not meaningful. The V and J genes are TRBV5-5 and TRBJ2-3; D might be TRBD1 (6 bases). V was cut by 3 bases and J by 5 bases, with 10 bases left in between. This CDR3 has 13 residues. CDR1 and CDR2 from the germline V gene are SGHKS and YYEKEE (reference sequence). CDR3 amino acids: CASSYRQEDTQYF. DNA of the CDR3: TGTGCCAGCAGCTACCGACAGGAAGATACGCAGTATTTT.

This clonotype showed up many times. The library was designed around alpha chains, so this beta chain is a stray read whose abundance carries little weight. The chain is built from TRBV29-1 and TRBJ2-7; D remains unclear. The CDR3 spans 13 residues. The germline gives CDR1 SQVTM, CDR2 ANQGSEA. V shed 2 bases and J shed 6 bases, with 14 bases lying between them. CDR3 protein: CSVEPSGRGEQYF. CDR3 DNA: TGCAGCGTTGAACCCAGTGGACGTGGCGAGCAGTACTTC.

This clonotype was recorded at least ten times. As an off-target read in a library built for alpha chains, this beta chain has a frequency of little significance. This rearrangement joins TRBV19 to TRBJ1-2; 8 bases match TRBD1. CDR1 is LNHDA and CDR2 is SQIVND in the germline V gene (reference sequence). The CDR3 runs 14 residues. V dropped 5 bases and J dropped 3; count of bases not matched to a gene: 5. Written as DNA, the CDR3 is TGTGCCAGTAGTTGGGGACAGGCATACTATGGCTACACCTTC. It encodes CASSWGQAYYGYTF. Combining the CDR3 with reference TRBV19 and TRBJ1-2 gives the whole variable domain DGGITQSPKYLFRKEGQNVTLSCEQNLNHDAMYWYRQDPGQGLRLIYYSQIVNDFQKGDIAEGYSVSREKKESFPLTVTSAQKNPTAFYLCASSWGQAYYGYTFGSGTRLTVV.

This clonotype was observed at least ten times. This beta chain is a stray read from a library made for alpha chains; its abundance is not meaningful. The chain combines TRBV7-2 with TRBJ2-3; 7 nucleotides match TRBD2. In germline, CDR1 is SGHTA, CDR2 FQGNSA. CDR3 size: 15 residues. Trimming removed 4 bases from V and 2 bases from J; junction bases left unmatched: 6. CDR3 region: CASSSGLGSTDTQYF. DNA for the CDR3: TGTGCCAGCAGCTCCGGACTAGGGTCCACAGATACGCAGTATTTT.

This clonotype has at least ten counts. Because this beta chain is a stray read in a library intended to capture alpha chains, its abundance should not be given much weight. The genes are TRBV7-9 and TRBJ2-1; 8 bases match TRBD2. This CDR3 is built from 16 residues. Unmatched junction bases numbered 6, after V lost 5 bases and J lost 0 bases. CDR1 is SEHNR, CDR2 FQNEAQ, per germline (reference sequence). CDR3 nucleotides: TGTGCCAGCAGCGCGGGGGGAGATCGCTCCTACAATGAGCAGTTCTTC. Translating it yields CASSAGGDRSYNEQFF. The full variable domain, in which reference TRBV7-9 and TRBJ2-1 provide the parts outside the CDR3, is DTGVSQNPRHKITKRGQNVTFRCDPISEHNRLYWYRQTLGQGPEFLTYFQNEAQLEKSRLLSDRFSAERPKGSFSTLEIQRTEQGDSAMYLCASSAGGDRSYNEQFFGPGTRLTVL.

This clonotype was detected ten times or more. This beta chain turned up in a library designed for alpha chains; as an off-target read, its abundance says little. This chain links TRBV7-2 with TRBJ2-5; perhaps TRBD1 as D (5 bases). This CDR3 has 14 amino acids. V lost 1 base and J 5 bases, leaving 11 bases between the germline ends. The germline V gene encodes CDR1 SGHTA and CDR2 FQGNSA. For the CDR3, the DNA is TGTGCCAGCAGCTTAGGTGGGGCAGGGGAGACCCAGTACTTC. This codes for CASSLGGAGETQYF.

This clonotype was seen only a few times. This beta chain is an unintended read in a library built for alpha chains; its size means little. The V call is TRBV6-1, the J call TRBJ2-5; D perhaps matches TRBD2 (7 bases). The length of the CDR3 is 13 residues. The V gene lost 6 bases and the J gene lost 5 bases, with 13 bases spanning the gap. Per germline, CDR1 MNHNS and CDR2 SASEGT. The CDR3: CASRRGGGETQYF. The CDR3 DNA reads as TGTGCCAGCAGGAGAGGGGGAGGGGAGACCCAGTACTTC.